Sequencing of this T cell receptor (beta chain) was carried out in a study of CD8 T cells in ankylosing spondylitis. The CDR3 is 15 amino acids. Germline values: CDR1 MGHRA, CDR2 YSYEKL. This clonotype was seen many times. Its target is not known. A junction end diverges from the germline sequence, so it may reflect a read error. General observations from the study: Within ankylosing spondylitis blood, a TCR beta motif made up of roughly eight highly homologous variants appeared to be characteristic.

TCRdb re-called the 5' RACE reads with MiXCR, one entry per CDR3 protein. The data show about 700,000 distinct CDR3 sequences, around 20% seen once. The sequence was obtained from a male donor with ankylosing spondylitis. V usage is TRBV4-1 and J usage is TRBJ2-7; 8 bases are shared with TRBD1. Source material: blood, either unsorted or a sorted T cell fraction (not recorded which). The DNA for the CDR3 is TGTGCCAGCAGCCAAGGGACAGGCGTCTCCTACGAGCAGTACTTC. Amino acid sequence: CASSQGTGVSYEQYF.